These 2 T cell receptor beta chains were all obtained from the same sample, sequenced in a study of beta chain features in type 1 diabetes listed by TCRdb under 2018. The library was prepared using the immunoSEQ multiplex PCR assay. The entire amount of isolated RNA was reverse transcribed using the High Capacity cDNA Reverse Transcription Kit, so the sequenced TCRB transcripts were expressed ones. TCRdb re-hosts the immuneACCESS table, in-frame sequences only. Its copies lack some clones; in the studies checked, an unresolved V gene accounts for under half of them, and the cause for the rest is not known. This sample is represented by hundreds of thousands of clones; roughly 15% of them were singletons. The ten largest clonotypes hold 0.02% to 0.025% of the sample. Sample: naive CD4+ T cells from blood. Read against the paper, the sample's cell subset or site label means: true naive CD4+ T cells. The receptors here all came from a woman younger than 35 in good health.

This clone occurred a few times. Different DNA sequences within this sample yield the same CDR3. V usage is TRBV18 and J usage is TRBJ1-5, with D possibly being TRBD1 (6 bases). The V end lost 4 bases, the J end lost 4 bases, and 8 bases lay between the germline ends. The germline CDR1 and CDR2 sequences are KGHSH and LQKENI. The CDR3 length is 13 residues. CDR3 nucleotide sequence: TGTGCCAGCTCACAGGGGGAGAATCAGCCCCAGCATTTT. It yields the protein CASSQGENQPQHF.

This sequence joins TRBV5-1 and TRBJ2-6; 10 bases fit TRBD2. Germline values: CDR1 SGHRS, CDR2 YFSETQ. The CDR3 is 18 residues long. V lost 0 bases, J lost 1 base, and 4 bases stayed unmatched. The DNA for the CDR3 is TGCGCCAGCAGCTTGGATCTAGCGGGAGTATCTGGGGCCAACGTCCTGACTTTC. It yields the protein CASSLDLAGVSGANVLTF.